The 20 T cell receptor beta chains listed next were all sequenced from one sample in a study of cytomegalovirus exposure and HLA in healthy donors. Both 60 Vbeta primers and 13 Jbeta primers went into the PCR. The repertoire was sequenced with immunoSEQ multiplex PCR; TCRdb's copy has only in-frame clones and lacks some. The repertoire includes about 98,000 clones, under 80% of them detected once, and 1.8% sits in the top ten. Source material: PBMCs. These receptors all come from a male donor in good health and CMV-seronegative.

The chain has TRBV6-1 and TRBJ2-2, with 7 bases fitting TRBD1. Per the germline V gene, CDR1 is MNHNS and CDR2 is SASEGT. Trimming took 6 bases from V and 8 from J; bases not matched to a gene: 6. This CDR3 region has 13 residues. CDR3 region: CASRRGPPGELFF. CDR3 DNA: TGTGCCAGCAGGAGGGGGCCCCCGGGGGAGCTGTTTTTT.

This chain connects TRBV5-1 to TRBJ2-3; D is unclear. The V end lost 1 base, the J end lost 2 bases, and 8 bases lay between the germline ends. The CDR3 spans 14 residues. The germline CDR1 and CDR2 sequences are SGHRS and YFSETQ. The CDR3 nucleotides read TGCGCCAGCAGCTTGAACAGAGCCACAGATACGCAGTATTTT. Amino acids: CASSLNRATDTQYF.

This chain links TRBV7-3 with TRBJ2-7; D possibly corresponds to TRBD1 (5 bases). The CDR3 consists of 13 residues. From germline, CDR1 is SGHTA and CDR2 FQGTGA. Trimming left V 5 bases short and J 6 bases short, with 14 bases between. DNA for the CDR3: TGTGCCAGCAGCCGGGCCATAGGGGTCGAGCAGTACTTC. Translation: CASSRAIGVEQYF.

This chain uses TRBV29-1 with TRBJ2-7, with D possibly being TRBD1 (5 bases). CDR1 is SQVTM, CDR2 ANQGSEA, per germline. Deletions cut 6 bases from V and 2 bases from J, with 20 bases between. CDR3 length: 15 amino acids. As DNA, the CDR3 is TGCAGCGTCGAAAAACCGTCGACAGCCACCTACGAGCAGTACTTC. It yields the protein CSVEKPSTATYEQYF.

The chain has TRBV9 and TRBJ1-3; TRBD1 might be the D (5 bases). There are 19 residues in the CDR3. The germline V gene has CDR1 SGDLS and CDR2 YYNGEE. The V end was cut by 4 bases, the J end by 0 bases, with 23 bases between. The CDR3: CASSPRGREGTYSGNTIYF. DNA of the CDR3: TGTGCCAGCAGCCCCCGGGGTCGGGAAGGGACTTACTCTGGAAACACCATATATTTT.

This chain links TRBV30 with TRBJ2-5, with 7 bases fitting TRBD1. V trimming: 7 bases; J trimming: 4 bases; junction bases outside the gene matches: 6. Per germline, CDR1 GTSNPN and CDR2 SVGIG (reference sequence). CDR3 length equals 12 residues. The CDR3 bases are TGTGCCTCCCGGACAGGTGGAGAGACCCAGTACTTC. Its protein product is CASRTGGETQYF.

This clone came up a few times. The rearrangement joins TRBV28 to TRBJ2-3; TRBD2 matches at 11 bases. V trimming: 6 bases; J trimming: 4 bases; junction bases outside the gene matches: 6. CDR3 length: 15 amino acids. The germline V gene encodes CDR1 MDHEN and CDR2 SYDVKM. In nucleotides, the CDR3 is TGTGCCAGCAGCCAACTAGCGGGAGTTTCAGATACGCAGTATTTT. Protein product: CASSQLAGVSDTQYF.

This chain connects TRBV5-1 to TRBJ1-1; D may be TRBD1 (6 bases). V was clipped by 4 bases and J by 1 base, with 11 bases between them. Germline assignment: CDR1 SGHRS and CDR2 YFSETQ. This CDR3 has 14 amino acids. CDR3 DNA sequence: TGCGCCAGCAGCCCGGACAGACCGAACACTGAAGCTTTCTTT. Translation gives CASSPDRPNTEAFF.

The CDR3 here is CASSPSGKVFYGYTF. The CDR3 nucleotides read TGTGCCAGCAGCCCTTCCGGGAAAGTATTCTATGGCTACACCTTC. V and J are TRBV27 and TRBJ1-2, with D uncertain. Germline lookup yields CDR1 MNHEY and CDR2 SMNVEV (reference sequence). Trimming cost V 6 bases and J 4 bases, with 18 bases left between them. This CDR3 is built from 15 residues.

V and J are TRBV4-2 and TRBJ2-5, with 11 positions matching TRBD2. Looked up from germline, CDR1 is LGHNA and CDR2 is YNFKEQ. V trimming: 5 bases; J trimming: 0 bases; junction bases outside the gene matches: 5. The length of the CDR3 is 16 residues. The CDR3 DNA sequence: TGTGCCAGCAGCTTAGCGGGAGGGTTGTACCAAGAGACCCAGTACTTC. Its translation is CASSLAGGLYQETQYF.

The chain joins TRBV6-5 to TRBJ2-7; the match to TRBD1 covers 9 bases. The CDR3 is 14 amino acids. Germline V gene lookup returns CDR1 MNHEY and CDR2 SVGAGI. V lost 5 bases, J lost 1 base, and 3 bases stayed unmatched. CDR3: CASSGTGFSYEQYF. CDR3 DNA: TGTGCCAGCAGTGGGACAGGGTTTTCCTACGAGCAGTACTTC.

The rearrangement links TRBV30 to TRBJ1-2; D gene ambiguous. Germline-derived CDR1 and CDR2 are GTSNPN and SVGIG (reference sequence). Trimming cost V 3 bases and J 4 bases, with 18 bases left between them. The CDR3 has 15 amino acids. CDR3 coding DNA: TGTGCCTGGAGGATCGGGGAGGCATCCTTCTATGGCTACACCTTC. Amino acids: CAWRIGEASFYGYTF.

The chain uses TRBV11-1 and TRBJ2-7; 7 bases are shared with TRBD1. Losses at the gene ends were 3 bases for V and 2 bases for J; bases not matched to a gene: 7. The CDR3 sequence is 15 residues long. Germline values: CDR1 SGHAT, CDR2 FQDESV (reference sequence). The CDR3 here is CASSFPGQRAYEQYF. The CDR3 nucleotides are TGTGCCAGCAGCTTCCCGGGACAGAGAGCCTACGAGCAGTACTTC.

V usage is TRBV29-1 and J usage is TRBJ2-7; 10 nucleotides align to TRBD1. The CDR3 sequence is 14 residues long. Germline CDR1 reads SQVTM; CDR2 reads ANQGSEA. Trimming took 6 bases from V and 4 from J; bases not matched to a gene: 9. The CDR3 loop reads CSVTPGQGRYEQYF. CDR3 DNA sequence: TGCAGCGTAACACCGGGACAGGGGAGGTACGAGCAGTACTTC.

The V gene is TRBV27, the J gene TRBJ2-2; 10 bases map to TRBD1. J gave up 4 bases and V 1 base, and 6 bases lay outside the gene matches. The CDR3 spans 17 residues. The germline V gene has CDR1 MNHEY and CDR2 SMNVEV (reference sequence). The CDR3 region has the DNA TGTGCCAGCAGTTTATTCGGGACAGGGGCGAGCACCGGGGAGCTGTTTTTT. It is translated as CASSLFGTGASTGELFF.

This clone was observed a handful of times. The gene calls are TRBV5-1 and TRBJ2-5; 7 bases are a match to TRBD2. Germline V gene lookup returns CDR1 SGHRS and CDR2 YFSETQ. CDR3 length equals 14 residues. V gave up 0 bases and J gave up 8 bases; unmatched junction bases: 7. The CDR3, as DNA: TGCGCCAGCAGCTTGGGCGGGGGTATGAATACCCAGTACTTC. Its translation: CASSLGGGMNTQYF.

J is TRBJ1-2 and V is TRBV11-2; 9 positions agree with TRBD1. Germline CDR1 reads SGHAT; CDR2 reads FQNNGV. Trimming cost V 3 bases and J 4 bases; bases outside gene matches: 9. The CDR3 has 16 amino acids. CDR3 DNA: TGTGCCAGCAGCTTCCTTCGGACAGGGGAACTCTATGGCTACACCTTC. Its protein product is CASSFLRTGELYGYTF. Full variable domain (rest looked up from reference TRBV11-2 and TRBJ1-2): EAGVAQSPRYKIIEKRQSVAFWCNPISGHATLYWYQQILGQGPKLLIQFQNNGVVDDSQLPKDRFSAERLKGVDSTLKIQPAKLEDSAVYLCASSFLRTGELYGYTFGSGTRLTVV.

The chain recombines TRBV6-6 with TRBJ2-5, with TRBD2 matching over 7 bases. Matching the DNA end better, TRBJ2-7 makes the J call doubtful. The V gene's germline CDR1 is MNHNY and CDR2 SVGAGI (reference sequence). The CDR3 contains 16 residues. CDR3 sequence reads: CASSPLARGVVYEQYF. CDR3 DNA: TGTGCCAGCAGTCCTTTGGCTCGGGGGGTGGTTTACGAGCAGTACTTC.

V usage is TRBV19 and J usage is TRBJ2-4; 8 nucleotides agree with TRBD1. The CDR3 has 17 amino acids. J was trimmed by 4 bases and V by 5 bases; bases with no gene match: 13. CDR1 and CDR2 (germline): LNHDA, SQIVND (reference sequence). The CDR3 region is CASSVPTWTGKKNIQYF. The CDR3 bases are TGTGCCAGTAGTGTCCCAACCTGGACAGGGAAAAAAAACATTCAGTACTTC.

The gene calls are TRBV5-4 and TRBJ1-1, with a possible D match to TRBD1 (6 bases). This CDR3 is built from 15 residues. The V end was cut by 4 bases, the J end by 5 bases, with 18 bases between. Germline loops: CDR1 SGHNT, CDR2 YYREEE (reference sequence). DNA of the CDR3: TGTGCCAGCAGCCCCGCCGGGACACGAAGGACTGAAGCTTTCTTT. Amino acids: CASSPAGTRRTEAFF.